The rows below give T cell receptor beta chains drawn from one sample of a study of OX40 agonist ivuxolimab in advanced cancers. Generated by immunoSEQ multiplex PCR, the TCRdb table keeps only in-frame clones and is missing some. The table includes approximately 39,000 clones, around 90% detected once. Here the sequenced sample was CD4+ or CD8+ T cells sorted from blood, taken in a trial of the OX40 agonist ivuxolimab. These receptors were taken from an adult with an advanced solid tumor such as melanoma, head and neck, liver or kidney cancer. Both conserved end residues are part of each CDR3. A D gene is named only where the DNA matches it firmly. Size values are once, few and many counts, or a class for expanded clones, and some rows have none.

clone_size	v_call	j_call	d_call	cdr3_aa	cdr3_nt
-	TRBV6-4	TRBJ1-5	-	CASTSGRVQPQHF	TGTGCCAGCACCTCTGGTAGGGTTCAGCCCCAGCATTTT
-	TRBV2	TRBJ1-2	-	CASSRQPNYGYTF	TGTGCCAGCAGTAGACAGCCTAACTATGGCTACACCTTC
-	TRBV11-3	TRBJ1-3	-	CASSLLRGSGNTIYF	TGTGCCAGCAGCTTATTGAGGGGTTCGGGAAACACCATATATTTT
-	TRBV7-2	TRBJ2-5	TRBD2	CASSTRLAGVWETQYF	TGTGCCAGCAGCACCCGACTAGCGGGAGTCTGGGAGACCCAGTACTTC
few	TRBV9	TRBJ2-7	-	CASSPGISYEQYF	TGTGCCAGCAGCCCCGGGATCTCCTACGAGCAGTACTTC
-	TRBV9	TRBJ2-5	-	CASSVVGGGGETQYF	TGTGCCAGCAGCGTAGTCGGGGGCGGAGGGGAGACCCAGTACTTC
few	TRBV7-9	TRBJ2-1	-	CASGGRAGIYNEQFF	TGTGCCAGCGGGGGACGGGCCGGGATTTACAATGAGCAGTTCTTC
-	TRBV7-9	TRBJ2-7	-	CASSLQGGVYEQYF	TGTGCCAGCAGCCTCCAGGGTGGAGTTTACGAGCAGTACTTC
-	TRBV9	TRBJ2-3	-	CASSVEVFYTDTQYF	TGTGCCAGCAGCGTAGAGGTCTTCTACACAGATACGCAGTATTTT
-	TRBV7-9	TRBJ2-5	-	CASSPPQETQYF	TGTGCCAGCAGCCCGCCCCAAGAGACCCAGTACTTC
-	TRBV2	TRBJ1-5	-	CASSEGGANQPQHF	TGTGCCAGCAGTGAAGGGGGGGCCAATCAGCCCCAGCATTTT
-	TRBV27	TRBJ2-4	-	CASSLSGGNKNIQYF	TGTGCCAGCAGTTTATCAGGCGGGAACAAAAACATTCAGTACTTC
-	TRBV4-1	TRBJ1-5	-	CASSQDRTENQPQHF	TGCGCCAGCAGCCAAGACCGGACAGAGAATCAGCCCCAGCATTTT
-	TRBV11-2	TRBJ2-7	-	CASSFGGYGYEQYF	TGTGCCAGCAGCTTTGGTGGGTACGGCTACGAGCAGTACTTC
medium-sized	TRBV29-1	TRBJ2-7	TRBD2	CSALLAGAYEQYF	TGCAGCGCCCTACTAGCGGGAGCCTACGAGCAGTACTTC
-	TRBV5-6	TRBJ2-5	-	CASSLVLSQETQYF	TGTGCCAGCAGCTTGGTACTGTCCCAAGAGACCCAGTACTTC
-	TRBV13	TRBJ2-5	TRBD2	CASNTRGTQETQYF	TGTGCCAGCAACACGCGGGGGACCCAAGAGACCCAGTACTTC
-	TRBV2	TRBJ2-5	-	CASSWAPTSPNMETQYF	TGTGCCAGCAGCTGGGCCCCGACTAGTCCTAATATGGAGACCCAGTACTTC
-	TRBV28	TRBJ2-7	TRBD2	CASNPGLADSYEQYF	TGTGCCAGCAACCCGGGACTAGCGGACTCCTACGAGCAGTACTTC
-	TRBV4-1	TRBJ1-6	-	CASSPGEGPHSPLHF	TGCGCCAGCAGCCCAGGCGAGGGTCCCCATTCACCCCTCCACTTT
-	TRBV5-5	TRBJ2-2	-	CASSWDTGELFF	TGTGCCAGCAGCTGGGACACCGGGGAGCTGTTTTTT
-	TRBV21-1	TRBJ2-1	-	CASSKALAGGYNEQFF	TGTGCCAGCAGCAAAGCGCTAGCGGGAGGATACAATGAGCAGTTCTTC
-	TRBV7-8	TRBJ2-3	TRBD2	CASSSRLAGVADTQYF	TGTGCCAGCAGCTCCAGACTAGCGGGAGTGGCTGATACGCAGTATTTT
-	TRBV28	TRBJ2-3	-	CASSLPPGTQYF	TGTGCCAGCAGTCTTCCTCCGGGTACGCAGTATTTT
-	TRBV5-6	TRBJ2-7	-	CASSARIADYEQYF	TGTGCCAGCAGCGCTCGGATAGCGGATTACGAGCAGTACTTC
-	TRBV27	TRBJ2-1	TRBD2	CASSLGTSGNEQFF	TGTGCCAGCAGTTTAGGGACTAGCGGAAATGAGCAGTTCTTC
once	TRBV2	TRBJ2-3	-	CASWGAEPSTDTQYF	TGTGCCAGCTGGGGGGCAGAACCTAGCACAGATACGCAGTATTTT
-	TRBV28	TRBJ1-2	-	CASSPHSVGGYTF	TGTGCCAGCAGTCCTCACTCGGTTGGTGGCTACACCTTC
-	TRBV4-1	TRBJ2-2	-	CASSQGTRPSRGELFF	TGCGCCAGCAGCCAAGGTACTAGACCCTCACGTGGGGAGCTGTTTTTT
-	TRBV11-3	TRBJ2-5	-	CASSLGERLNQETQYF	TGTGCCAGCAGCTTAGGAGAGAGACTTAACCAAGAGACCCAGTACTTC
-	TRBV11-2	TRBJ2-7	TRBD1	CASSLAGTESYEQYF	TGTGCCAGCAGCTTAGCCGGGACAGAATCCTACGAGCAGTACTTC
once	TRBV19	TRBJ2-7	-	CASSTTLVTEQYF	TGTGCCAGTAGTACCACACTAGTAACCGAGCAGTACTTC
-	TRBV7-9	TRBJ1-3	-	CASSLTTEHTIYF	TGTGCCAGCAGCTTAACGACAGAGCACACCATATATTTT
-	TRBV9	TRBJ2-1	TRBD2	CASSRDLAGRYNEQFF	TGTGCCAGCAGCCGAGACCTAGCGGGCAGATACAATGAGCAGTTCTTC
once	TRBV29-1	TRBJ2-7	TRBD2	CSVEDPSGGTYEQYF	TGCAGCGTTGAAGACCCTAGCGGGGGAACCTACGAGCAGTACTTC
-	TRBV27	TRBJ2-3	-	CASSFSTDTQYF	TGTGCCAGCAGTTTTAGCACAGATACGCAGTATTTT
-	TRBV9	TRBJ2-7	-	CASSHYGAGYEQYF	TGTGCCAGCAGCCACTACGGGGCCGGGTACGAGCAGTACTTC
once	TRBV15	TRBJ2-3	TRBD1	CATSDRDSSTDTQYF	TGTGCCACCAGCGACCGGGACAGTAGCACAGATACGCAGTATTTT
-	TRBV5-6	TRBJ2-7	TRBD1	CASSTSGTGVYEQYF	TGTGCCAGCAGCACCTCCGGGACAGGGGTATACGAGCAGTACTTC
-	TRBV6-5	TRBJ2-3	-	CASSLDADTQYF	TGTGCCAGCAGCCTCGACGCAGATACGCAGTATTTT
-	TRBV10-3	TRBJ2-2	TRBD2	CAISESPAGGYTGELFF	TGTGCCATCAGTGAGTCTCCAGCGGGAGGGTACACCGGGGAGCTGTTTTTT